These 16 T cell receptor beta chains were all obtained from the same sample, sequenced in a study of blood T cell repertoires in COVID-19. Here immunoSEQ multiplex PCR was the method, and the copy in TCRdb shows in-frame clones only, minus some. Of 90,000 to 130,000 clones listed, roughly 85% are singletons. Sequenced input: peripheral blood. These receptors were taken from a human donor in a cohort sampled during active COVID-19.

In the case of this clone: Additional DNA sequences in this sample encode the identical CDR3. J is TRBJ2-1 and V is TRBV5-4; D unclear. Germline loops: CDR1 SGHNT, CDR2 YYREEE (reference sequence). The CDR3 runs 13 residues. The V end was cut by 1 base, the J end by 8 bases, with 10 bases between. CDR3 DNA sequence: TGTGCCAGCAGCTTGACCGGTGGTGATGAGCAGTTCTTC. The encoded protein is CASSLTGGDEQFF. Combining the CDR3 with reference TRBV5-4 and TRBJ2-1 gives the whole variable domain ETGVTQSPTHLIKTRGQQVTLRCSSQSGHNTVSWYQQALGQGPQFIFQYYREEENGRGNFPPRFSGLQFPNYSSELNVNALELDDSALYLCASSLTGGDEQFFGPGTRLTVL.

This clone was seen only a few times. This rearrangement joins TRBV5-1 to TRBJ1-1, with unresolved D. CDR3 size: 11 residues. V shed 6 bases and J shed 3 bases, with 6 bases lying between them. Germline CDR1 is SGHRS and CDR2 is YFSETQ. Written as DNA, the CDR3 is TGCGCCAGCAAACAAGACACTGAAGCTTTCTTT. Its protein product is CASKQDTEAFF. The variable domain in full, with the rest retrieved from reference TRBV5-1 and TRBJ1-1, is KAGVTQTPRYLIKTRGQQVTLSCSPISGHRSVSWYQQTPGQGLQFLFEYFSETQRNKGNFPGRFSGRQFSNSRSEMNVSTLELGDSALYLCASKQDTEAFFGQGTRLTVV.

The genes are TRBV28 and TRBJ1-2; maybe TRBD1 (6 bases). Germline V gives CDR1 MDHEN, CDR2 SYDVKM. V was shortened by 5 bases and J by 0 bases, with 13 bases between the two germline ends. The CDR3 runs to 15 residues. CDR3 nucleotides: TGTGCCAGCAGTACCGGGACACCAGCTAACTATGGCTACACCTTC. It translates to CASSTGTPANYGYTF.

CDR3 protein: CASSATRDKLFF. The CDR3 region has the DNA TGTGCCAGCAGCGCTACCAGGGATAAACTGTTTTTT. V gene TRBV7-9 combines with J gene TRBJ1-4; D possibly corresponds to TRBD1 (5 bases). This CDR3 contains 12 residues. Germline CDR1 reads SEHNR; CDR2 reads FQNEAQ (reference sequence). Deletions cut 5 bases from V and 11 bases from J, with 12 bases between.

This sequence joins TRBV5-1 and TRBJ2-7, with 8 bases identical to TRBD2. V was clipped by 0 bases and J by 4 bases; unmatched bases: 6. Germline-derived CDR1 and CDR2 are SGHRS and YFSETQ. This CDR3 contains 15 residues. CDR3: CASSLASGSIYEQYF. CDR3 bases: TGCGCCAGCAGCTTGGCCAGCGGGAGTATTTACGAGCAGTACTTC.

The J gene is TRBJ1-1, the V gene TRBV11-2, with TRBD1 identical over 7 bases. CDR1 SGHAT and CDR2 FQNNGV come from the germline V gene. With V trimmed by 1 base and J by 1 base, 6 bases remained unmatched. The CDR3 runs to 16 residues. DNA for the CDR3: TGTGCCAGCAGCTTAGTGAGGGGACAGCCGAACACTGAAGCTTTCTTT. Its translation: CASSLVRGQPNTEAFF.

The rearrangement uses TRBV9 and TRBJ2-1; 11 nucleotides match TRBD2. With V trimmed by 2 bases and J by 9 bases, 7 bases remained unmatched. CDR1 and CDR2 (germline): SGDLS, YYNGEE. The CDR3 is 15 amino acids. This CDR3 is CASSVGGLAEGEQFF. The CDR3 DNA follows: TGTGCCAGCAGCGTTGGGGGACTAGCGGAAGGTGAGCAGTTCTTC.

V and J are TRBV7-9 and TRBJ2-1; a possible D gene is TRBD2 (7 bases). V gave up 1 base and J gave up 7 bases, with 14 bases separating them. Germline loops: CDR1 SEHNR, CDR2 FQNEAQ (reference sequence). This CDR3 region has 15 residues. The CDR3, as DNA: TGTGCCAGCAGCTTAGTACGGGGGGCCCGGAATGAGCAGTTCTTC. Amino acids: CASSLVRGARNEQFF. The full variable domain, its missing parts supplied by reference TRBV7-9 and TRBJ2-1, is DTGVSQNPRHKITKRGQNVTFRCDPISEHNRLYWYRQTLGQGPEFLTYFQNEAQLEKSRLLSDRFSAERPKGSFSTLEIQRTEQGDSAMYLCASSLVRGARNEQFFGPGTRLTVL.

The chain joins TRBV4-2 to TRBJ2-3, with D perhaps matching TRBD1 (5 bases). In germline, CDR1 is LGHNA, CDR2 YNFKEQ. V gave up 3 bases and J gave up 5 bases, with 9 bases separating them. This CDR3 is built from 13 residues. The CDR3 region has the DNA TGTGCCAGCAGCCAGGGGCTTAGAGATACGCAGTATTTT. Translating gives CASSQGLRDTQYF.

This rearrangement joins TRBV6-4 to TRBJ1-3; D call uncertain. Trimming removed 5 bases from V and 1 base from J, with 12 bases in between. This CDR3 is built from 15 residues. The V gene's germline CDR1 is MRHNA and CDR2 SNTAGT. CDR3 nucleotides: TGTGCCAGCAGTCGGGATGCCGGGTCTGGAAACACCATATATTTT. The encoded protein is CASSRDAGSGNTIYF.

The gene calls are TRBV7-2 and TRBJ1-3; TRBD1 agrees at 8 bases. The CDR3 is made up of 17 amino acids. The V and J ends lost 1 base and 7 bases, in that order; junction bases with no gene match: 12. Looked up from germline, CDR1 is SGHTA and CDR2 is FQGNSA. The CDR3 region is CASSLGDRTGLWNTIYF. The DNA for the CDR3 is TGTGCCAGCAGCTTAGGGGACAGGACCGGCCTTTGGAACACCATATATTTT.

This clone has a single count. The sample carries other DNA sequences with the same CDR3. The J gene is TRBJ2-3, the V gene TRBV7-8; the D is unclear. V was trimmed by 5 bases and J by 2 bases, leaving 5 bases between them. CDR1 and CDR2 (germline): SGHVS, FQNEAQ. The CDR3 has 12 amino acids. CDR3 in amino acids: CASSLYTDTQYF. CDR3 nucleotides: TGTGCCAGCAGCCTCTACACAGATACGCAGTATTTT. Full variable domain (missing parts from reference TRBV7-8 and TRBJ2-3): GAGVSQSPRYKVAKRGQDVALRCDPISGHVSLFWYQQALGQGPEFLTYFQNEAQLDKSGLPSDRFFAERPEGSVSTLKIQRTQQEDSAVYLCASSLYTDTQYFGPGTRLTVL.

This clone occurred many times. V gene TRBV3-1 (or the pseudogene TRBV3-2) combines with J gene TRBJ2-6; no clear D gene. Trimming took off 0 bases at V and 1 base at J, with 4 bases between the two ends. The CDR3 extends over 15 amino acids. The V gene's germline CDR1 is LGHDT and CDR2 YNNKEL (reference sequence). The CDR3 coding sequence is TGTGCCAGCAGCCAAGACTTTTCTGGGGCCAACGTCCTGACTTTC. This translates into CASSQDFSGANVLTF.

This sequence joins TRBV10-1 and TRBJ2-5, with D perhaps TRBD2 (6 bases). CDR3 size: 15 residues. V dropped 2 bases and J dropped 7 bases, with 17 bases sitting between them. Germline V gives CDR1 WNHNN, CDR2 SYGVQD (reference sequence). In DNA form, the CDR3 reads TGCGCCAGCAGTGAGGGGCGTGGGACTGTGCGGACCCAGTACTTC. Encoded protein: CASSEGRGTVRTQYF.

The chain joins TRBV9 to TRBJ2-1; no clear D. Germline V gives CDR1 SGDLS, CDR2 YYNGEE. The CDR3 loop spans 15 amino acids. V lost 3 bases, J lost 1 base, and 11 bases lay in between. CDR3 in amino acids: CASSDQDGSYNEQFF. CDR3 nucleotides: TGTGCCAGCAGCGACCAAGACGGGTCCTACAATGAGCAGTTCTTC.

This clone showed up just a few times. The rearrangement links TRBV7-9 to TRBJ2-2, with 10 bases aligning to TRBD2. V shed 7 bases, J shed 4 bases, and the junction held 24 bases outside the gene matches. Germline loops: CDR1 SEHNR, CDR2 FQNEAQ (reference sequence). This CDR3 comprises 21 residues. CDR3 nucleotide sequence: TGTGCCAGCACCCTAGGTCTCGAAACTAGCGGGACCCGGCGGGGCACCGGGGAGCTGTTTTTT. This codes for CASTLGLETSGTRRGTGELFF.